This T cell receptor (beta chain) was recorded in a study of T cell repertoires in cytomegalovirus infection. Germline values: CDR1 SQVTM, CDR2 ANQGSEA. Trimming stripped 5 bases from V and 0 bases from J, with 8 bases between. The CDR3 runs to 13 residues. In regard to this clonotype: Its antigen is not identified.

TCRdb recomputed calls from the reads with MiXCR, one row per CDR3 protein. This sample has about 130,000 distinct CDR3 sequences, with 20% to 30% found just once. The chain couples TRBV29-1 to TRBJ2-1, with D unresolved. The sample taken for sequencing was PBMCs, sequenced either directly or after in vitro stimulation (not recorded which). The receptor's source is a human donor in good health (CMV status not recorded). Some clones in this sample may be carry-over from other donors' samples. The CDR3: CSVSRSSYNEQFF. DNA for the CDR3: TGCAGCGTTTCGCGGAGCTCCTACAATGAGCAGTTCTTC.